These 21 T cell receptor beta chains came from one sample sequenced in a study of cytomegalovirus exposure and HLA in healthy donors. PCR was performed using 60 Vbeta and 13 Jbeta primers. TCRdb's table, derived via immunoSEQ multiplex PCR, lists solely in-frame clones and lacks some. The sample has approximately 160,000 clones; more than 60% are singletons. Sample: PBMCs. These receptors came from a woman in her 30s in good health and CMV-seropositive.

This clone came up once. The V and J genes are TRBV30 and TRBJ1-4; no firm D call. The CDR3 covers 11 residues. The germline V gene encodes CDR1 GTSNPN and CDR2 SVGIG (reference sequence). In DNA form, the CDR3 reads TGTGCGGCAGCAACTAATGAAAAACTGTTTTTT. It codes for CAAATNEKLFF.

The V call is TRBV7-9, the J call TRBJ1-4, with D uncertain. V lost 2 bases to trimming and J lost 7 bases, with 8 bases between them. This CDR3 contains 13 residues. Germline CDR1 and CDR2: SEHNR and FQNEAQ (reference sequence). This CDR3 is CASSLLEGEKLFF. The CDR3 region has the DNA TGTGCCAGCAGCTTATTAGAGGGTGAAAAACTGTTTTTT. Based on the CDR3 plus reference TRBV7-9 and TRBJ1-4, the full variable domain is DTGVSQNPRHKITKRGQNVTFRCDPISEHNRLYWYRQTLGQGPEFLTYFQNEAQLEKSRLLSDRFSAERPKGSFSTLEIQRTEQGDSAMYLCASSLLEGEKLFFGSGTQLSVL.

This clone was seen just once. The chain links TRBV11-2 to TRBJ2-5, with 10 bases identical to TRBD1. V was pared by 4 bases and J by 4 bases, with 6 bases of the junction left unmatched. Germline V lookup: CDR1 SGHAT, CDR2 FQNNGV. The CDR3 covers 15 residues. CDR3 amino acids: CASSSDRGHSETQYF. CDR3 DNA: TGTGCCAGCAGCTCCGACAGGGGGCATTCAGAGACCCAGTACTTC.

The chain uses TRBV11-2 and TRBJ2-7; 10 nucleotides agree with TRBD1. In germline, CDR1 is SGHAT, CDR2 FQNNGV. The CDR3 is 15 residues long. After removal of 1 base from V and 5 bases from J, the junction contained 5 bases not matched to a gene. CDR3 residues: CASSLAGTGADEQYF. In DNA form, the CDR3 reads TGTGCCAGCAGCTTAGCCGGGACAGGGGCGGACGAGCAGTACTTC. The full variable domain, completed using reference TRBV11-2 and TRBJ2-7, is EAGVAQSPRYKIIEKRQSVAFWCNPISGHATLYWYQQILGQGPKLLIQFQNNGVVDDSQLPKDRFSAERLKGVDSTLKIQPAKLEDSAVYLCASSLAGTGADEQYFGPGTRLTVT.

The rearrangement uses TRBV9 and TRBJ2-1; maybe TRBD2 (5 bases). Germline-derived CDR1 and CDR2 are SGDLS and YYNGEE. V was trimmed by 0 bases and J by 4 bases, leaving 11 bases between them. CDR3 size: 15 residues. In DNA, the CDR3 is TGTGCCAGCAGCGTAGTTACTAGTTCGTACAATGAGCAGTTCTTC. This gives the protein CASSVVTSSYNEQFF.

The chain uses TRBV6-1 and TRBJ1-2; D not certain. The CDR3 length is 14 residues. V lost 0 bases, J lost 1 base, and 6 bases lay in between. CDR1 MNHNS and CDR2 SASEGT come from the germline V gene. The CDR3 protein is CASSEAGDNYGYTF. CDR3 DNA sequence: TGTGCCAGCAGTGAAGCCGGGGATAACTATGGCTACACCTTC.

V and J are TRBV28 and TRBJ1-5; 7 nucleotides match TRBD1. Unmatched junction bases numbered 9, after V lost 3 bases and J lost 4 bases. The CDR3 spans 16 residues. The germline CDR1 and CDR2 sequences are MDHEN and SYDVKM. The CDR3 DNA reads TGTGCCAGCAGTTTGGGCGCAAGGGGGCAAAATCAGCCCCAGCATTTT. Its protein product is CASSLGARGQNQPQHF.

The chain has TRBV7-8 and TRBJ1-2; no clear D. The ends were cut back, 6 bases at V and 4 bases at J, with 12 bases in the middle. Germline CDR1 reads SGHVS; CDR2 reads FQNEAQ. The CDR3 sequence is 13 residues long. The CDR3 region is CASSTGQSYGYTF. CDR3 DNA: TGTGCCAGCAGTACGGGTCAAAGCTATGGCTACACCTTC.

The V call is TRBV30, the J call TRBJ2-7; D is uncertain. The CDR3 runs 12 residues. The germline V and J ends were trimmed by 1 base and 6 bases, with 10 bases remaining between them. Germline CDR1 reads GTSNPN; CDR2 reads SVGIG (reference sequence). CDR3 in amino acids: CAWSATPFEQYF. The CDR3 DNA sequence: TGTGCCTGGAGTGCGACTCCGTTCGAGCAGTACTTC.

The chain uses TRBV7-2 and TRBJ2-3; 7 positions match TRBD2. Germline V lookup: CDR1 SGHTA, CDR2 FQGNSA. CDR3 length equals 14 residues. The V gene end was trimmed by 1 base and the J gene end by 3 bases; junction bases not matched to a gene: 1. CDR3 DNA sequence: TGTGCCAGCAGCTTAGGACTAGCTACAGATACGCAGTATTTT. Protein product: CASSLGLATDTQYF.

The chain has TRBV10-3 and TRBJ2-1; 8 bases map to TRBD1. The CDR3 contains 15 residues. Germline V gene data show CDR1 as ENHRY and CDR2 as SYGVKD. J lost 0 bases, V lost 6 bases, and 4 bases had no gene match. The CDR3 is CAIRAGGRSYNEQFF. The CDR3 bases are TGTGCCATCAGAGCAGGGGGCCGCTCCTACAATGAGCAGTTCTTC.

The CDR3 here is CASSDSGNVSYEQYF. DNA for the CDR3: TGCGCCAGCAGTGATTCCGGGAACGTCTCCTACGAGCAGTACTTC. The gene calls are TRBV10-1 and TRBJ2-7; tentatively, D is TRBD2 (5 bases). Germline values: CDR1 WNHNN, CDR2 SYGVQD (reference sequence). V gave up 3 bases and J gave up 0 bases, with 12 bases separating them. CDR3 size: 15 residues.

J is TRBJ1-1 and V is TRBV4-1; D not certain. The germline CDR1 and CDR2 sequences are MGHRA and YSYEKL. This CDR3 contains 13 residues. Trimming took 2 bases from V and 2 from J, leaving 6 bases between them. In DNA, the CDR3 is TGCGCCAGCAGCCAACCGTTAAACACTGAAGCTTTCTTT. This translates into CASSQPLNTEAFF.

The CDR3 DNA sequence: TGTGCCAGTAGTAGGGCCGGACAGGCCGACTACGAGCAGTACTTC. It codes for CASSRAGQADYEQYF. The V gene is TRBV19, the J gene TRBJ2-7, with 7 nucleotides matching TRBD1. Trimming removed 4 bases from V and 3 bases from J; junction bases left unmatched: 9. The CDR3 totals 15 residues. Germline lookup yields CDR1 LNHDA and CDR2 SQIVND (reference sequence).

The chain uses TRBV28 and TRBJ2-3; 9 bases line up with TRBD1. Germline CDR1 MDHEN, CDR2 SYDVKM. The CDR3 covers 16 residues. Unmatched junction bases numbered 6, after V lost 3 bases and J lost 2 bases. The chain's CDR3 is CASSFWTGELTDTQYF. The CDR3 bases are TGTGCCAGCAGTTTTTGGACAGGGGAGCTCACAGATACGCAGTATTTT.

This chain connects TRBV28 to TRBJ2-2; D remains unclear. The V end lost 7 bases, the J end lost 0 bases, and 15 bases lay between the germline ends. This CDR3 is built from 16 residues. In germline, CDR1 is MDHEN, CDR2 SYDVKM. The CDR3 loop reads CASTSLRFSNTGELFF. Written as DNA, the CDR3 is TGTGCCAGCACCTCCCTGCGTTTCTCGAACACCGGGGAGCTGTTTTTT.

This sequence joins TRBV28 and TRBJ1-2; the D gene is possibly TRBD1 (6 bases). The CDR3 covers 15 residues. Germline loops: CDR1 MDHEN, CDR2 SYDVKM. V was pared by 5 bases and J by 2 bases, with 15 bases between. CDR3 sequence: CASSPWDIENYGYTF. CDR3 DNA: TGTGCCAGCAGTCCCTGGGACATAGAAAACTATGGCTACACCTTC.

This chain joins TRBV11-2 and TRBJ2-1, with 8 bases matching TRBD1. CDR1 is SGHAT, CDR2 FQNNGV, per germline. The CDR3 consists of 14 residues. V shed 5 bases, J shed 6 bases, and the junction held 6 bases outside the gene matches. This chain's CDR3 is CASSPFGQGNEQFF. The CDR3 DNA follows: TGTGCCAGCAGCCCCTTTGGACAGGGCAATGAGCAGTTCTTC.

The chain joins TRBV19 to TRBJ2-5, with D perhaps TRBD1 (6 bases). V lost 5 bases and J 1 base, leaving 14 bases between the germline ends. This CDR3 contains 15 residues. Germline V lookup: CDR1 LNHDA, CDR2 SQIVND (reference sequence). For the CDR3, the DNA is TGTGCCAGTAGTGAAGTCGGCAGGGGCCAAGAGACCCAGTACTTC. Protein: CASSEVGRGQETQYF.

This sequence joins TRBV28 and TRBJ2-7, with 9 bases aligning to TRBD2. The CDR3 sequence is 14 residues long. V was pared by 8 bases and J by 1 base, with 6 bases of the junction left unmatched. Germline assignment: CDR1 MDHEN and CDR2 SYDVKM. CDR3 coding DNA: TGTGCCAGCCGGACTAGCGCGCCGTCCTACGAGCAGTACTTC. Protein sequence: CASRTSAPSYEQYF.

This chain connects TRBV4-1 to TRBJ2-1; maybe TRBD2 (6 bases). Per germline, CDR1 MGHRA and CDR2 YSYEKL. The V end lost 1 base, the J end lost 2 bases, and 15 bases lay between the germline ends. The CDR3 has 17 residues. The CDR3 DNA reads as TGCGCCAGCAGCCAAGGACTACGTCGGGGGACCTACAATGAGCAGTTCTTC. It translates to CASSQGLRRGTYNEQFF.